The clone carrying this T cell receptor beta chain was seen only a few times. Next came a second PCR, run for about 7 to 12 cycles, which used a sample-barcoded 5' primer along with a J-beta primer mix. TCRdb re-derived calls from the 5' RACE reads in MiXCR, one entry per CDR3 protein. The sample lists about 1.8 million distinct CDR3 sequences; around half were seen once. Germline V lookup: CDR1 LGHNA, CDR2 YSLEER. The length of the CDR3 is 16 residues. Germline trimming cut 0 bases from V and 2 bases from J; bases unmatched to any gene: 6. This sample is drawn from a study of blood T cells in healthy people across ages.

The gene calls are TRBV4-3 and TRBJ2-5; TRBD2 matches 7 bases. Sequenced sample: blood. This clonotype was sampled from a woman in her forties in good health. The CDR3 here is CASSQERSSGQETQYF. The DNA for the CDR3 is TGCGCCAGCAGCCAAGAACGTTCTAGCGGACAAGAGACCCAGTACTTC.